A single sample is the source of the 13 T cell receptor beta chains below, sequenced in a study of cytomegalovirus exposure and HLA in healthy donors. In the PCR, 60 Vbeta and 13 Jbeta primers were used. Produced via immunoSEQ multiplex PCR; TCRdb's table is partial and in-frame only. The sample lists 72,000 or so clones; 55% to 80% were seen once. The specimen was PBMCs. These receptors were obtained from a woman in her forties or fifties in good health and CMV-seronegative.

This chain uses TRBV9 with TRBJ1-2; D not certain. V was clipped by 0 bases and J by 4 bases, with 4 bases between them. CDR3 size: 12 residues. CDR1 is SGDLS and CDR2 is YYNGEE in the germline V gene. The CDR3 reads CASSVGSYGYTF. The CDR3 DNA follows: TGTGCCAGCAGCGTAGGCAGCTATGGCTACACCTTC.

The rearrangement joins TRBV6-5 to TRBJ1-2; D may be TRBD1 (6 bases). V lost 5 bases and J lost 13, with 23 bases in between. The length of the CDR3 is 14 residues. Looked up from germline, CDR1 is MNHEY and CDR2 is SVGAGI. The CDR3 region is CASSPGGAALSATF. In DNA, the CDR3 is TGTGCCAGCAGTCCCGGGGGGGCAGCCCTAAGTGCCACCTTC.

The chain links TRBV27 to TRBJ1-2; no firm D call. The CDR3 totals 14 residues. The germline V gene encodes CDR1 MNHEY and CDR2 SMNVEV (reference sequence). Trimming left V 2 bases short and J 0 bases short, with 7 bases between. CDR3 amino acids: CASSLGHSNYGYTF. The CDR3 nucleotides read TGTGCCAGCAGTTTAGGGCACTCTAACTATGGCTACACCTTC.

This chain uses TRBV2 with TRBJ1-2; no firm D call. The length of the CDR3 is 14 residues. Germline CDR1 is SNHLY and CDR2 is FYNNEI. V was shortened by 3 bases and J by 3 bases, with 11 bases between the two germline ends. CDR3 protein: CASSDVVRDYGYTF. CDR3 sequence (DNA): TGTGCCAGCAGTGACGTCGTCCGGGACTATGGCTACACCTTC.

This chain connects TRBV5-1 to TRBJ1-1; TRBD1 aligns across 9 bases. Germline-derived CDR1 and CDR2 are SGHRS and YFSETQ. With V trimmed by 6 bases and J by 4 bases, 7 bases remained unmatched. The CDR3 has 14 residues. The CDR3 region is CASTSTGGGTEAFF. CDR3 DNA: TGCGCCAGCACTTCGACAGGGGGGGGCACTGAAGCTTTCTTT.

The rearrangement joins TRBV6-5 to TRBJ2-1; TRBD1 might be the D (6 bases). This CDR3 contains 15 residues. Deletions cut 6 bases from V and 5 bases from J, with 17 bases between. CDR1 is MNHEY, CDR2 SVGAGI, per germline. The CDR3, as DNA: TGTGCCAGCAGAAACCTCGGGACACCGCACAATGAGCAGTTCTTC. Its translation is CASRNLGTPHNEQFF.

The chain uses TRBV12-5 and TRBJ2-3; D is perhaps TRBD2 (5 bases). CDR1 is LGHNT, CDR2 FRNRAP, per germline. This CDR3 contains 15 residues. V lost 0 bases, J lost 4 bases, and 11 bases lay in between. The CDR3 bases are TGTGCTAGTGGTTTGGTACACGGAGGTCCAGATACGCAGTATTTT. It yields the protein CASGLVHGGPDTQYF.

In its sample, this clone was seen a few times. The chain is built from TRBV7-9 and TRBJ1-4; D perhaps matches TRBD1 (6 bases). With 3 bases removed from V and 7 bases from J, the gap between germline ends came to 12 bases. The CDR3 sequence is 14 residues long. From germline, CDR1 is SEHNR and CDR2 FQNEAQ (reference sequence). CDR3 sequence reads: CASSFGTNGEKLFF. CDR3 coding DNA: TGTGCCAGCAGCTTCGGGACAAACGGTGAAAAACTGTTTTTT.

The chain joins TRBV7-2 to TRBJ2-7, with TRBD2 identical over 9 bases. With V trimmed by 5 bases and J by 9 bases, 17 bases remained unmatched. This CDR3 spans 16 amino acids. The germline V gene has CDR1 SGHTA and CDR2 FQGNSA. In DNA form, the CDR3 reads TGTGCCAGCAGCCCAACAGGGGTACTAGCGGGCTTGGGGCAGTACTTC. This sequence encodes CASSPTGVLAGLGQYF.

The J gene is TRBJ2-7, the V gene TRBV9; 8 bases fit TRBD2. Germline V gene sequence: CDR1 SGDLS, CDR2 YYNGEE. J was trimmed by 0 bases and V by 3 bases; bases with no gene match: 5. The CDR3 length is 15 residues. For the CDR3, the DNA is TGTGCCAGCAGCGCCGATGGACTAGCCTCCTACGAGCAGTACTTC. Encoded protein: CASSADGLASYEQYF.

This clone has only one observation. A junction end diverges from the germline sequence, so it may reflect a read error. The chain employs TRBV25-1 and TRBJ1-4, with 10 bases identical to TRBD1. The germline CDR1 and CDR2 sequences are MGHDK and SYGVNS. The CDR3 sequence is 17 residues long. The chain's CDR3 is CVSSDKSGTGANEKLFF. The DNA of the CDR3 is TGTGTCAGCAGTGACAAGTCCGGGACAGGGGCTAATGAAAAACTGTTTTTT.

As regards this clone: Additional DNA sequences in this sample encode the identical CDR3. The V gene is TRBV2, the J gene TRBJ1-1; 7 bases align to TRBD1. The length of the CDR3 is 13 residues. CDR1 is SNHLY, CDR2 FYNNEI, per germline. Trimming cost V 7 bases and J 2 bases; bases outside gene matches: 4. The CDR3 loop is CASNRDRNTEAFF. CDR3 bases: TGTGCCAGCAACCGGGACAGAAACACTGAAGCTTTCTTT.

Turning to this clone: Mismatch with germline at one junction end may stem from a read error. The chain recombines TRBV9 with TRBJ2-2; 8 bases agree with TRBD1. This CDR3 region has 17 residues. Germline V gene data show CDR1 as SGDLS and CDR2 as YYNGEE. Written as DNA, the CDR3 is TGTGACAGCAGCGCCGGACAGGGAAGGGGTGACACCGGGGAGCTGTTTTTT. This encodes CDSSAGQGRGDTGELFF.